These 26 T cell receptor beta chains were sequenced from one sample in a study of early T cells in non-severe SARS-CoV-2 infection. One entry per CDR3 protein, called by TCRdb with MiXCR from the 5' RACE reads. This sample has some 66,000 distinct CDR3 sequences, with less than 15% found just once. The sequenced sample was whole blood. Every receptor here comes from an adult who was a healthcare worker with PCR-confirmed SARS-CoV-2 infection or an uninfected control (not recorded which).

This clonotype was seen repeatedly, ten times or more. The V and J genes are TRBV12-3 or TRBV12-4 and TRBJ1-5, with 7 bases aligning to TRBD1. The CDR3 is 15 residues long. With V trimmed by 7 bases and J by 3 bases, 9 bases remained unmatched. This CDR3 is CASTQGGAPNQPQHF. CDR3 nucleotides: TGTGCCAGCACCCAGGGGGGGGCTCCCAATCAGCCCCAGCATTTT.

The chain employs TRBV10-3 and TRBJ2-1, with 8 positions matching TRBD1. The V and J ends lost 1 base and 12 bases, in that order; junction bases with no gene match: 2. The CDR3 runs 12 residues. In germline, CDR1 is ENHRY, CDR2 SYGVKD. CDR3 loop: CAISEFDRGQFF. CDR3 DNA: TGTGCCATCAGTGAGTTTGACAGGGGGCAGTTCTTC.

This rearrangement joins TRBV2 to TRBJ2-1; possible D gene TRBD1, 6 bases. V was cut by 5 bases and J by 15 bases, with 20 bases left in between. The V gene's germline CDR1 is SNHLY and CDR2 FYNNEI. CDR3 length: 13 residues. The CDR3 region is CASSQRGTLRGFF. The CDR3 bases are TGTGCCAGCAGTCAGAGGGGGACCCTCCGAGGGTTCTTC.

This clonotype was found many times. The chain recombines TRBV3-1 with TRBJ1-1; D gene ambiguous. This CDR3 region has 12 residues. Trimming cost V 2 bases and J 4 bases, with 5 bases left between them. The germline gives CDR1 LGHDT, CDR2 YNNKEL (reference sequence). This chain's CDR3 is CASSQFVTEAFF. In nucleotides, the CDR3 is TGTGCCAGCAGCCAATTTGTCACTGAAGCTTTCTTT.

The chain links TRBV3-1 to TRBJ2-1; 10 nucleotides align to TRBD2. CDR1 LGHDT and CDR2 YNNKEL come from the germline V gene (reference sequence). J lost 3 bases, V lost 3 bases, and 5 bases had no gene match. This CDR3 is 16 amino acids long. CDR3 loop: CASSQIGLADYNEQFF. CDR3 DNA: TGTGCCAGCAGCCAGATCGGACTAGCGGACTACAATGAGCAGTTCTTC.

There are a few counts of this clonotype. The chain links TRBV9 to TRBJ1-4, with a possible D match to TRBD1 (5 bases). V lost 3 bases to trimming and J lost 0 bases, with 9 bases between them. CDR1 is SGDLS and CDR2 is YYNGEE in the germline V gene. This CDR3 spans 15 amino acids. The CDR3: CASSAGLATNEKLFF. Written as DNA, the CDR3 is TGTGCCAGCAGCGCGGGACTCGCAACTAATGAAAAACTGTTTTTT.

This clonotype was recorded at least ten times. This chain connects TRBV12-3 or TRBV12-4 to TRBJ2-1; 7 nucleotides align to TRBD2. Germline trimming cut 6 bases from V and 6 bases from J; bases unmatched to any gene: 11. This CDR3 spans 15 amino acids. The CDR3 region is CASSKGLTSINEQFF. The CDR3 coding sequence is TGTGCCAGCAGCAAAGGATTGACTAGCATCAATGAGCAGTTCTTC.

This clonotype was detected ten times or more. The genes are TRBV12-3 or TRBV12-4 and TRBJ1-5; D unresolved. V gave up 6 bases and J gave up 7 bases, with 13 bases separating them. This CDR3 is 13 amino acids long. CDR3 residues: CASSPGEGQPQHF. The CDR3 DNA is TGTGCCAGCAGCCCCGGGGAAGGGCAGCCCCAGCATTTT.

This clonotype showed up just a few times. The chain uses TRBV28 and TRBJ1-1, with D possibly TRBD1 on 6 matching bases. The ends were cut back, 6 bases at V and 0 bases at J, with 8 bases in the middle. Germline CDR1 and CDR2: MDHEN and SYDVKM. The CDR3 is 13 residues long. The CDR3 here is CASRWTVNTEAFF. Here the CDR3 DNA reads TGTGCCAGCAGATGGACAGTGAACACTGAAGCTTTCTTT.

This rearrangement joins TRBV7-6 to TRBJ1-2; 9 positions match TRBD1. From germline, CDR1 is SGHVS and CDR2 FNYEAQ. CDR3 size: 15 residues. The junction had 7 bases not matched to a gene; V was cut back by 4 bases and J by 4 bases. CDR3 residues: CASSSYRGRSYGYTF. CDR3 bases: TGTGCCAGCAGCTCCTACAGGGGGCGATCCTATGGCTACACCTTC.

This clonotype showed up many times. This chain links TRBV7-3 with TRBJ2-2; possibly TRBD2 for D (6 bases). Trimming took off 2 bases at V and 4 bases at J, with 14 bases between the two ends. The CDR3 covers 16 residues. Germline CDR1 SGHTA, CDR2 FQGTGA. The CDR3 DNA follows: TGTGCCAGCAGCTTATCAGGGAGGTCGGCCACCGGGGAGCTGTTTTTT. Translating gives CASSLSGRSATGELFF.

This clonotype was counted at least ten times. The chain links TRBV4-2 to TRBJ1-5, with 7 bases that match TRBD1. Trimming took 0 bases from V and 5 from J; bases not matched to a gene: 4. The germline V gene encodes CDR1 LGHNA and CDR2 YNFKEQ. The CDR3 runs to 15 residues. In nucleotides, the CDR3 is TGTGCCAGCAGCCAAGACGGGACAGATGATCAGCCCCAGCATTTT. This encodes CASSQDGTDDQPQHF.

Points on this clonotype: Being one base from a much bigger clone, this may be a read error. V usage is TRBV7-8 and J usage is TRBJ2-1, with 9 bases lining up with TRBD2. The CDR3 totals 15 residues. The germline gives CDR1 SGHVS, CDR2 FQNEAQ. Trimming removed 3 bases from V and 0 bases from J; junction bases left unmatched: 0. The CDR3 nucleotides are TGTGCCAGCAGCTTTAGCGGGAGCTCCTACAATGAGCAGTTCTTC. Translated: CASSFSGSSYNEQFF.

This chain links TRBV7-2 with TRBJ2-7; no definite D call. Deletions cut 2 bases from V and 0 bases from J, with 8 bases between. CDR3 length: 14 residues. Germline V gene sequence: CDR1 SGHTA, CDR2 FQGNSA. CDR3 DNA: TGTGCCAGCAGCTTATGGCTAGTCTCCTACGAGCAGTACTTC. Translated, it gives CASSLWLVSYEQYF.

The V call is TRBV20-1, the J call TRBJ2-2; no clear D. Trimming stripped 0 bases from V and 5 bases from J, with 16 bases between. The V gene's germline CDR1 is DFQATT and CDR2 SNEGSKA (reference sequence). The CDR3 has 16 residues. The CDR3, as DNA: TGCAGTGCTAGAGACGCCTCGACGGGTCCGACCGGGGAGCTGTTTTTT. Residues: CSARDASTGPTGELFF.

The V call is TRBV6-6, the J call TRBJ2-7, with 11 bases that match TRBD2. The CDR3 has 16 amino acids. CDR1 MNHNY and CDR2 SVGAGI come from the germline V gene (reference sequence). V lost 0 bases and J lost 4; bases outside the gene matches: 5. The CDR3 coding sequence is TGTGCCAGCAGTTACTCTAGCGGGAGGGCCGGATACGAGCAGTACTTC. As protein: CASSYSSGRAGYEQYF.

The chain's CDR3 is CASSRGVSRETQYF. The CDR3 bases are TGCGCCAGCTCCAGGGGAGTCTCCCGAGAGACCCAGTACTTC. The chain couples TRBV10-1 to TRBJ2-5; perhaps TRBD1 as D (6 bases). The CDR3 is 14 amino acids. V was clipped by 8 bases and J by 4 bases, with 17 bases between them. Germline CDR1 reads WNHNN; CDR2 reads SYGVQD (reference sequence).

V usage is TRBV3-1 and J usage is TRBJ2-7; D not resolved. Trimming shortened V by 2 bases and J by 1 base, and 6 bases separated the two germline ends. The CDR3 consists of 13 residues. The germline V gene encodes CDR1 LGHDT and CDR2 YNNKEL (reference sequence). CDR3 region: CASSQMRSYEQYF. The DNA for the CDR3 is TGTGCCAGCAGCCAAATGAGATCCTACGAGCAGTACTTC.

This clonotype has at least ten counts. This chain links TRBV11-3 with TRBJ2-7; no clear D. CDR1 and CDR2 (germline): SGHNT, YENEEA. Trimming removed 2 bases at V and 3 bases at J, with 11 bases between. The CDR3 covers 14 residues. CDR3 loop: CASSLSQILYEQYF. The CDR3 region has the DNA TGTGCCAGCAGCTTATCTCAGATCCTCTACGAGCAGTACTTC.

The chain has TRBV20-1 and TRBJ2-1, with 8 bases identical to TRBD2. The trim removed 4 bases at V and 1 base at J, leaving 6 bases unmatched. Germline CDR1 reads DFQATT; CDR2 reads SNEGSKA (reference sequence). This CDR3 is 15 amino acids long. CDR3 sequence reads: CSAKPAGGSYNEQFF. Written as DNA, the CDR3 is TGCAGTGCTAAGCCCGCGGGAGGTTCCTACAATGAGCAGTTCTTC.

The table lists this clonotype with many counts. The chain is built from TRBV18 and TRBJ2-1; D is undetermined. The germline V gene has CDR1 KGHSH and CDR2 LQKENI. Between the trimmed V and J ends, which lost 3 bases and 3 bases, there was a span of 9 bases. The CDR3 consists of 14 residues. DNA of the CDR3: TGTGCCAGCTCACCTGACTTGCTCTACAATGAGCAGTTCTTC. It is translated as CASSPDLLYNEQFF.

In its sample, this clonotype was seen many times. The gene calls are TRBV27 and TRBJ2-3; 15 positions match TRBD2. This CDR3 is 17 amino acids long. CDR1 is MNHEY, CDR2 SMNVEV, per germline (reference sequence). The V and J ends lost 6 bases and 0 bases, in that order; junction bases with no gene match: 4. CDR3 sequence: CASSRGTSGGSTDTQYF. The CDR3 nucleotides read TGTGCCAGCAGCCGGGGGACTAGCGGGGGGAGCACAGATACGCAGTATTTT.

This clonotype was seen a handful of times. The chain employs TRBV12-3 or TRBV12-4 and TRBJ1-4, with D hard to call. The V gene lost 3 bases and the J gene lost 7 bases, with 12 bases spanning the gap. The CDR3 contains 14 residues. The CDR3 DNA is TGTGCCAGCAGTTTTGTGGGTTCGGGTGAAAAACTGTTTTTT. Its translation: CASSFVGSGEKLFF.

This clonotype was counted only a few times. The genes are TRBV7-2 and TRBJ1-1; tentatively, D is TRBD1 (5 bases). The CDR3 is 13 amino acids. V lost 1 base and J lost 6, with 9 bases in between. The V gene's germline CDR1 is SGHTA and CDR2 FQGNSA. The CDR3, as DNA: TGTGCCAGCAGCTTAGGGGGGTACGCTGAAGCTTTCTTT. As protein: CASSLGGYAEAFF.

This clonotype was seen a few times. The J gene is TRBJ1-1, the V gene TRBV18; D gene unclear. The length of the CDR3 is 15 residues. V was trimmed by 2 bases and J by 3 bases, leaving 13 bases between them. Germline V gives CDR1 KGHSH, CDR2 LQKENI. The CDR3 loop is CASSPNIPEDTEAFF. In DNA form, the CDR3 reads TGTGCCAGCTCACCAAATATCCCGGAAGACACTGAAGCTTTCTTT.

This clonotype was detected ten times or more. The DNA for the CDR3 is TGTGCCAGCAGCCAGGCAACTAGTGGCACAGATACGCAGTATTTT. This codes for CASSQATSGTDTQYF. V gene TRBV7-9 combines with J gene TRBJ2-3; maybe TRBD2 (5 bases). CDR1 is SEHNR, CDR2 FQNEAQ, per germline (reference sequence). V was trimmed by 5 bases and J by 1 base, leaving 13 bases between them. The CDR3 is 15 residues long.